This record looks at one T cell receptor (beta chain) sequence and its context. The sample comes from a study of blood T cell repertoires in COVID-19. Profiling relied on immunoSEQ multiplex PCR, and the TCRdb table lists in-frame clones only, not all of them. The data contain about 30,000 clones, roughly 80% of them singletons. This CDR3 spans 17 amino acids. V dropped 4 bases and J dropped 2; count of bases not matched to a gene: 10. Germline CDR1 LNHDA, CDR2 SQIVND (reference sequence). The sequence came from a man in his 70s with COVID-19, enrolled during active disease. Material: peripheral blood. J is TRBJ2-1 and V is TRBV19, with 8 nucleotides matching TRBD2. CDR3 residues: CASSKYPSGLTYNEQFF. CDR3 DNA sequence: TGTGCCAGTAGTAAGTATCCTAGCGGGCTAACCTACAATGAGCAGTTCTTC. Full variable domain (missing parts from reference TRBV19 and TRBJ2-1): DGGITQSPKYLFRKEGQNVTLSCEQNLNHDAMYWYRQDPGQGLRLIYYSQIVNDFQKGDIAEGYSVSREKKESFPLTVTSAQKNPTAFYLCASSKYPSGLTYNEQFFGPGTRLTVL.